This T cell receptor (beta chain) was captured by sequencing in a study of T cell clonotyping in hematopoietic cell transplantation. Across the study: Recipient samples before transplant were obtained post-cytoreduction. Study-wide results and caveats: Higher Inverse Simpson Index values in graft donor and pretransplant recipient predicted broader posttransplant TCR diversity. Recipient TCR diversity dropped after transplant; expanded clonotypes rose from day 30 to 180.

V dropped 5 bases and J dropped 0 bases, with 10 bases sitting between them. The CDR3 is made up of 14 amino acids. Germline V gene lookup returns CDR1 KGHSY and CDR2 FQNENV. This clone is a singleton in its sample. Its antigen is still unknown. Sequencing was performed with immunoSEQ multiplex PCR; in TCRdb, only in-frame clones are kept and a portion is missing. The sample records around 16,000 clones, 93% being singletons. The time point was: recipient sample about 28 days before transplant, after cytoreduction. The sample was peripheral blood mononuclear cells, taken before stem cell transplant. This sequence originates from a man between 18 and 35 years old with biphenotypic leukemia. Some clones in this sample may be carry-over from other donors' samples. The chain is built from TRBV16 and TRBJ1-2; D not certain. Here the CDR3 DNA reads TGTGCCAGCAGCTCCCAAGAATCTAACTATGGCTACACCTTC. Protein product: CASSSQESNYGYTF.